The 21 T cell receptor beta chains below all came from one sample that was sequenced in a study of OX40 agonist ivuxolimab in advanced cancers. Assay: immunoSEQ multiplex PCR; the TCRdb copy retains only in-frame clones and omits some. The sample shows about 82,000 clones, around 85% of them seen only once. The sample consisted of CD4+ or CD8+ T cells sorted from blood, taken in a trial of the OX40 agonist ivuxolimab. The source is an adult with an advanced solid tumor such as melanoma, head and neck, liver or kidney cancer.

CDR3 loop: CASSLGRNQPQHF. The CDR3 DNA sequence: TGTGCCAGCAGCCTAGGGAGAAATCAGCCCCAGCATTTT. J is TRBJ1-5 and V is TRBV11-2; no firm D call. Between the trimmed V and J ends, which lost 5 bases and 4 bases, there was a span of 9 bases. This CDR3 contains 13 residues. Germline V CDR1 and CDR2: SGHAT, FQNNGV.

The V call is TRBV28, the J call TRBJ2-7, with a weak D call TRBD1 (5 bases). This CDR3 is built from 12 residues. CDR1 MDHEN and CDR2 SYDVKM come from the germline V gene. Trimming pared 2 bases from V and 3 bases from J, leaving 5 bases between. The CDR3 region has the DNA TGTGCCAGCAGTTTACAGGGCTACGAGCAGTACGTC. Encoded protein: CASSLQGYEQYV.

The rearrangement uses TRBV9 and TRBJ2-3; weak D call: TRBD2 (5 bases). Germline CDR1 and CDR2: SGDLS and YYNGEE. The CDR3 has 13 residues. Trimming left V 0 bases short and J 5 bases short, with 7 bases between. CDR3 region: CASSVVGRDTQYF. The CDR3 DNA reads TGTGCCAGCAGCGTAGTAGGGAGAGATACGCAGTATTTT.

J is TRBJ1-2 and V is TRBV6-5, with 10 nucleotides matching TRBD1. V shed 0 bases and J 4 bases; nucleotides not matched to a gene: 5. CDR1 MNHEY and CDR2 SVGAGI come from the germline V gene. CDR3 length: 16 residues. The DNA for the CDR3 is TGTGCCAGCAGTTACTCGCGGACAGGGGGGTCCTATGGCTACACCTTC. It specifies CASSYSRTGGSYGYTF.

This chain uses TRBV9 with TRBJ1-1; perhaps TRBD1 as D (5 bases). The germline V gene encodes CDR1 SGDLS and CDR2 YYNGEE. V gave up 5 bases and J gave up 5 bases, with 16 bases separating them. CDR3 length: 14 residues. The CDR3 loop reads CASRPTEGITEAFF. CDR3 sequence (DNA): TGTGCCAGCAGACCCACTGAGGGGATTACTGAAGCTTTCTTT. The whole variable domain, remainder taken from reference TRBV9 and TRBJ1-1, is DSGVTQTPKHLITATGQRVTLRCSPRSGDLSVYWYQQSLDQGLQFLIQYYNGEERAKGNILERFSAQQFPDLHSELNLSSLELGDSALYFCASRPTEGITEAFFGQGTRLTVV.

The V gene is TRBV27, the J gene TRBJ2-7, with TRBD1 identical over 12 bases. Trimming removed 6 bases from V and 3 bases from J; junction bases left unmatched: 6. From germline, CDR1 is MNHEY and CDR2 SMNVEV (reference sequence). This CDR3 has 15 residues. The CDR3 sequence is CASSGGTGGSYEQYF. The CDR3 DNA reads TGTGCCAGCAGCGGAGGGACAGGGGGCAGCTACGAGCAGTACTTC.

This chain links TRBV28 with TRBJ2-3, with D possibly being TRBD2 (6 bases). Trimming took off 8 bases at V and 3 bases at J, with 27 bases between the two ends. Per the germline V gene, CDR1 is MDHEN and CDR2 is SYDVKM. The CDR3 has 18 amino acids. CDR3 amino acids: CASHPSGRLGPATDTQYF. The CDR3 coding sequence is TGTGCCAGCCACCCCTCGGGGAGACTAGGCCCGGCGACAGATACGCAGTATTTT.

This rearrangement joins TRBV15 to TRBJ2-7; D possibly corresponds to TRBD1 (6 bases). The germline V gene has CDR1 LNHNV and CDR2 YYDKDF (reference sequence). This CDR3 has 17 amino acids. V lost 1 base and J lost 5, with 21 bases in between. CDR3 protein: CATSRARARQGSNEQYF. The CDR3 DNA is TGTGCCACCAGCAGAGCTCGGGCGCGTCAGGGGAGCAACGAGCAGTACTTC.

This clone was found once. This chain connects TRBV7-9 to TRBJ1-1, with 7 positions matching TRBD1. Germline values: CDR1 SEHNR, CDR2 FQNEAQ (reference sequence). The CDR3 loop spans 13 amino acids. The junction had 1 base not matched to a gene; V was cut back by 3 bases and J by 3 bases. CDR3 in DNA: TGTGCCAGCAGCTTTACAGGGGACACTGAAGCTTTCTTT. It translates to CASSFTGDTEAFF.

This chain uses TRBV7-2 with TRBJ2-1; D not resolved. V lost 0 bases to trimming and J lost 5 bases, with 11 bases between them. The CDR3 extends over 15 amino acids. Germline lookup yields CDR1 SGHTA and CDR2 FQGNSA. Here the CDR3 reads CASSLAAPVNNEQFF. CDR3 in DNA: TGTGCCAGCAGCTTAGCAGCCCCCGTTAACAATGAGCAGTTCTTC.

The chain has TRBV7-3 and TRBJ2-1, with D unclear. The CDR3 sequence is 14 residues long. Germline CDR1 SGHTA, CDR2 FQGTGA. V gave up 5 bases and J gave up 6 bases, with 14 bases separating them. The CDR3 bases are TGTGCCAGCAGCCACCCATACCCCGGCAATGAGCAGTTCTTC. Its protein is CASSHPYPGNEQFF.

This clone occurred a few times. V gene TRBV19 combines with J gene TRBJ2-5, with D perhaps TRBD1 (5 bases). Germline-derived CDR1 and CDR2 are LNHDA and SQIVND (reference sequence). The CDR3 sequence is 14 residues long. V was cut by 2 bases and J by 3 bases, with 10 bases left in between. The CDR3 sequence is CASSITPTEETQYF. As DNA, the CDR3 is TGTGCCAGTAGTATAACCCCGACAGAAGAGACCCAGTACTTC.

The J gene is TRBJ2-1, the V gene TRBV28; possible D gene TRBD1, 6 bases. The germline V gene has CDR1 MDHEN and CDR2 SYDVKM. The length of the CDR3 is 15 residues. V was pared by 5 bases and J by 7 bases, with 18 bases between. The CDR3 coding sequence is TGTGCCAGCAGTCCCCACCAGGGGAGTAGGAATGAGCAGTTCTTC. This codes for CASSPHQGSRNEQFF.

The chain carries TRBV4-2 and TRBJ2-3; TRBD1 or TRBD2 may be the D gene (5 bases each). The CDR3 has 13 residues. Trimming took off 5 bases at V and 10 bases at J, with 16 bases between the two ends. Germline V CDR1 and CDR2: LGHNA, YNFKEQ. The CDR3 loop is CASSGGRENPQYF. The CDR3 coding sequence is TGTGCCAGCAGCGGAGGCAGGGAAAATCCGCAGTATTTT.

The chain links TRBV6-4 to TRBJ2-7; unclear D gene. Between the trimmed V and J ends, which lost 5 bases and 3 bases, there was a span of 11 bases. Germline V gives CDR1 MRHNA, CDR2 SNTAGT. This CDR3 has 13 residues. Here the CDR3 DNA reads TGTGCCAGCAGTCACATCCCGAGCTACGAGCAGTACGTC. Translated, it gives CASSHIPSYEQYV.

The DNA of the CDR3 is TGTGCCAGCAGTCCCCAGGACACCCCGGAGCCCCAGCATTTT. This translates into CASSPQDTPEPQHF. V usage is TRBV28 and J usage is TRBJ1-5; D is perhaps TRBD1 (5 bases). Germline lookup yields CDR1 MDHEN and CDR2 SYDVKM. This CDR3 region has 14 residues. The germline V and J ends were trimmed by 5 bases and 8 bases, with 16 bases remaining between them.

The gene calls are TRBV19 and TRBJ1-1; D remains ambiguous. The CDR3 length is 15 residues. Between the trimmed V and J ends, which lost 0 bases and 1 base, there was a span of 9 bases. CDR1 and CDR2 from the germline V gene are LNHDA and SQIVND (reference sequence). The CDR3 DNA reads TGTGCCAGTAGTATAGAAGGCTCACGGAACACTGAAGCTTTCTTT. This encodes CASSIEGSRNTEAFF.

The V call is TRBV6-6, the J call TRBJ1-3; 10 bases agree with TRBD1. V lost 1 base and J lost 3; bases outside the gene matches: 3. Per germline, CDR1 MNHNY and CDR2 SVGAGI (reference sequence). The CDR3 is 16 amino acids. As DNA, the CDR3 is TGTGCCAGCAGTTACTGGACAGGGGGTGGTGGAAACACCATATATTTT. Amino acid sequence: CASSYWTGGGGNTIYF.

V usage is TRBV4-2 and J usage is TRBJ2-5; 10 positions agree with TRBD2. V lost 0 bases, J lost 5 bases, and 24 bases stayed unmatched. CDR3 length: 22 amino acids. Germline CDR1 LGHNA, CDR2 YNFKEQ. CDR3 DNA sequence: TGTGCCAGCAGCCAAGATGGTGGTCAGGGGAGGGGAATAGCGGGAGGTCAGGAGACCCAGTACTTC. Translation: CASSQDGGQGRGIAGGQETQYF.

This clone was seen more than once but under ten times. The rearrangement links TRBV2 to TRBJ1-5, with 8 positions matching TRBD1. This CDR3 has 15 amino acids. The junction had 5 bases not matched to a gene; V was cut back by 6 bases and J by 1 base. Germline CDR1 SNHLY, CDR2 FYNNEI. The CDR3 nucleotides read TGTGCCAGCAGACCGGGACAGGCGAGCAATCAGCCCCAGCATTTT. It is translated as CASRPGQASNQPQHF.

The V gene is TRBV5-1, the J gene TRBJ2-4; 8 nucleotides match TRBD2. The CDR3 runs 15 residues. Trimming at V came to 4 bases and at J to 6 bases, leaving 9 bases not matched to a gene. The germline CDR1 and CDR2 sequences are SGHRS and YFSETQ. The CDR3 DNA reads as TGCGCCAGCAGCACCAGCGGGAGCGGGGTAAACATTCAGTACTTC. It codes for CASSTSGSGVNIQYF.